This T cell receptor beta chain was observed in a study of blood T cell repertoires in COVID-19. Overall study context: Both acute and convalescent COVID-19 samples were obtained from the United States, Italy and Spain. Sources were T cells, B-cell-depleted T cells, or PBMCs; the material itself was cDNA or gDNA.

As processed by the authors: Amplification with reference gene primers provided the estimates of nucleated cell counts. Sequenced by immunoSEQ multiplex PCR; TCRdb stores in-frame clones only, minus some. V, J and clone size reflect that table, while D and trimming were determined from the DNA. The sample includes about 270,000 clones, around 87% of them seen just once. Looked up from germline, CDR1 is GTSNPN and CDR2 is SVGIG (reference sequence). This CDR3 is 12 amino acids long. Losses at the gene ends were 4 bases for V and 4 bases for J; bases not matched to a gene: 2. Donors were grouped by their self-reported clinical history. This clone was found a few times.

The sample consisted of PBMCs or T cells enriched from blood (not recorded which). The receptor's source is a woman under 30 who had recovered from COVID-19. This chain joins TRBV30 and TRBJ2-3; 7 bases map to TRBD2. This CDR3 reads CAWTREADTQYF. The CDR3 DNA follows: TGTGCCTGGACTCGGGAGGCAGATACGCAGTATTTT.